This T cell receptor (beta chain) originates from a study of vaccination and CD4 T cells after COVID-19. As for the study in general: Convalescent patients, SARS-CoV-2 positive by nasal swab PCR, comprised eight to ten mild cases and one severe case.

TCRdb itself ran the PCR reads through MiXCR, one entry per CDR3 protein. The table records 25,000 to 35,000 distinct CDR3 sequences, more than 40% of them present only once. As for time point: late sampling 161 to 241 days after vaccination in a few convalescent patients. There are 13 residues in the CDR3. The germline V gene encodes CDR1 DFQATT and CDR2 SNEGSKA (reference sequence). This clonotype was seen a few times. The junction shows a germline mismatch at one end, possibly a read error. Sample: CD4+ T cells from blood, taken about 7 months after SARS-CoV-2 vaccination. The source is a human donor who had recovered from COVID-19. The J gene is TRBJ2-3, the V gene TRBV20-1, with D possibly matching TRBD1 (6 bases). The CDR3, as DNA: TGCAGTGCCAGAGACAGGTACACAGATACGCAGTATTTT. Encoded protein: CSARDRYTDTQYF.